This passage covers 9 T cell receptor beta chains from one sample sequenced in a study of T-cell reconstitution after alpha-beta-depleted transplantation in children. A library of TCRbeta sequences, prepared with unique molecular identifiers, was generated. A single record per CDR3 protein comes from TCRdb applying MiXCR to the PCR reads. The sample shows about 200,000 distinct CDR3 sequences, around 8.4% of them seen only once. The input for sequencing was PBMCs, mostly from graft donor cells, taken 360 days after TCRalphabeta/CD19-depleted stem cell transplant. The source is a male patient between 2 and 10 years old who had a stem cell transplant for acute myeloid leukemia, so the T cells may come from the graft donor.

V usage is TRBV20-1 and J usage is TRBJ2-7; D ambiguous. The V end was cut by 3 bases, the J end by 3 bases, with 6 bases between. The CDR3 contains 11 residues. CDR1 DFQATT and CDR2 SNEGSKA come from the germline V gene (reference sequence). This chain's CDR3 is CSARGFYEQYF. CDR3 DNA: TGCAGTGCTAGGGGATTCTACGAGCAGTACTTC.

This clonotype was found many times. This rearrangement joins TRBV29-1 to TRBJ2-1; 8 nucleotides match TRBD1. The germline V gene has CDR1 SQVTM and CDR2 ANQGSEA. The CDR3 contains 11 residues. V shed 6 bases, J shed 6 bases, and the junction held 1 base outside the gene matches. CDR3 amino acids: CSVDRVNEQFF. CDR3 DNA sequence: TGCAGCGTGGACAGGGTCAATGAGCAGTTCTTC.

V usage is TRBV5-4 and J usage is TRBJ2-5; D could derive from TRBD1 or TRBD2 (5 bases each). This CDR3 comprises 21 residues. CDR1 and CDR2 (germline): SGHNT, YYREEE (reference sequence). V lost 9 bases, J lost 4 bases, and 40 bases lay in between. The CDR3 loop reads CAMSSRTDKFTGTHPGETQYF. The CDR3 DNA sequence: TGTGCCATGAGCTCCCGCACCGACAAATTCACCGGGACCCACCCGGGAGAGACCCAGTACTTC.

This clonotype was recorded many times. The rearrangement joins TRBV7-9 to TRBJ2-3; 8 nucleotides line up with TRBD2. The CDR3 spans 16 residues. J lost 1 base, V lost 5 bases, and 8 bases had no gene match. Germline lookup yields CDR1 SEHNR and CDR2 FQNEAQ (reference sequence). Here the CDR3 reads CASSPPGTRGTDTQYF. The CDR3, as DNA: TGTGCCAGCAGCCCCCCCGGGACTAGGGGCACAGATACGCAGTATTTT.

This clonotype was recorded a few times. This chain connects TRBV4-3 to TRBJ2-1; D remains ambiguous. Germline lookup yields CDR1 LGHNA and CDR2 YSLEER. V was cut by 0 bases and J by 4 bases, with 7 bases left in between. The CDR3 sequence is 14 residues long. CDR3 sequence: CASSQDVGYNEQFF. The CDR3, as DNA: TGCGCCAGCAGCCAAGACGTCGGGTACAATGAGCAGTTCTTC.

V is TRBV20-1 and J is TRBJ1-5; unclear D gene. The CDR3 covers 13 residues. The germline gives CDR1 DFQATT, CDR2 SNEGSKA (reference sequence). Trimming took 3 bases from V and 7 from J, leaving 13 bases between them. Here the CDR3 reads CSASSGPKQPQHF. For the CDR3, the DNA is TGCAGTGCTAGTTCCGGGCCAAAGCAGCCCCAGCATTTT.

This clonotype was counted many times. J is TRBJ2-3 and V is TRBV6-1; 7 nucleotides match TRBD1. Losses at the gene ends were 6 bases for V and 1 base for J; bases not matched to a gene: 4. The CDR3 totals 14 residues. The germline CDR1 and CDR2 sequences are MNHNS and SASEGT. This CDR3 is CASRTGLGTDTQYF. The CDR3 coding sequence is TGTGCCAGCAGGACAGGGTTGGGCACAGATACGCAGTATTTT.

The rearrangement links TRBV29-1 to TRBJ1-2; perhaps TRBD1 as D (5 bases). Germline CDR1 is SQVTM and CDR2 is ANQGSEA. The length of the CDR3 is 11 residues. CDR3 bases: TGCAGTGAAGGGGAGGACTATGGCTACACCTTC. This encodes CSEGEDYGYTF. The full variable domain, its missing parts supplied by reference TRBV29-1 and TRBJ1-2, is SAVISQKPSRDICQRGTSLTIQCQVDSQVTMMFWYRQQPGQSLTLIATANQGSEATYESGFVIDKFPISRPNLTFSTLTVSNMSPEDSSIYLCSEGEDYGYTFGSGTRLTVV.

A few counts support this clonotype. V gene TRBV10-2 combines with J gene TRBJ1-6, with D tentatively TRBD1 (6 bases). Germline CDR1 is WSHSY and CDR2 is SAAADI. This CDR3 spans 15 amino acids. V was pared by 3 bases and J by 6 bases, with 12 bases between. The CDR3 coding sequence is TGCGCCAGCAGTGATGAGGGACACCCTAATTCACCCCTCCACTTT. This encodes CASSDEGHPNSPLHF.